The T cell receptor beta chain described here comes from a study of blood T cell repertoires in COVID-19. Study as a whole: T cells, B-cell-depleted T cells, or PBMCs supplied cDNA or gDNA.

CDR1 is SGHRS, CDR2 YFSETQ, per germline. V shed 5 bases and J 1 base; nucleotides not matched to a gene: 10. The CDR3 extends over 16 amino acids. Sequenced by immunoSEQ multiplex PCR; TCRdb stores in-frame clones only, minus some. Here the sample spans around 190,000 clones, 84% being singletons. This sequence originates from a young woman who had been exposed to COVID-19. This rearrangement joins TRBV5-1 to TRBJ2-3, with 7 bases identical to TRBD1. The specimen was PBMCs or T cells enriched from blood (not recorded which). CDR3 DNA: TGCGCCAGCAGACCACAGGGGATGGGCGGCACAGATACGCAGTATTTT. It codes for CASRPQGMGGTDTQYF.